The 14 T cell receptor beta chains in this list originate from one sample, sequenced in a study of T cell responses to AZD1222 COVID-19 vaccine. Clones were sequenced by immunoSEQ multiplex PCR, and TCRdb holds only the in-frame ones, with some missing. This table holds under 200,000 clones, about 90% found once. Sample: peripheral blood, taken on day 0 of AZD1222 vaccination. Receptors were obtained from an adult in good health.

The rearrangement joins TRBV6-5 to TRBJ1-2; 9 bases match TRBD1. V trimming: 6 bases; J trimming: 6 bases; junction bases outside the gene matches: 5. The CDR3 consists of 13 residues. Germline V gene lookup returns CDR1 MNHEY and CDR2 SVGAGI. CDR3 loop: CASRRTGEDGYTF. The CDR3 bases are TGTGCCAGCAGGAGGACAGGGGAGGATGGCTACACCTTC.

V is TRBV5-1 and J is TRBJ1-2; D is undetermined. V was cut by 4 bases and J by 3 bases, with 13 bases left in between. This CDR3 has 14 amino acids. In germline, CDR1 is SGHRS, CDR2 YFSETQ. CDR3 loop: CASSRGSVDYGYTF. In DNA form, the CDR3 reads TGCGCCAGCAGCCGTGGGAGTGTTGACTATGGCTACACCTTC.

V is TRBV7-2 and J is TRBJ1-6; TRBD1 might be the D (5 bases). V dropped 6 bases and J dropped 0 bases, with 9 bases sitting between them. This CDR3 has 15 amino acids. CDR1 is SGHTA, CDR2 FQGNSA, per germline. The CDR3: CASRGGSSYNSPLHF. CDR3 DNA: TGTGCCAGCAGGGGGGGGAGCTCCTATAATTCACCCCTCCACTTT. Full variable domain (rest looked up from reference TRBV7-2 and TRBJ1-6): GAGVSQSPSNKVTEKGKDVELRCDPISGHTALYWYRQSLGQGLEFLIYFQGNSAPDKSGLPSDRFSAERTGGSVSTLTIQRTQQEDSAVYLCASRGGSSYNSPLHFGNGTRLTVT.

The CDR3 DNA reads TGTGCCAGCAGCTTAGTCGGGACAGGGCGGATCTCTACTTATGGCTACACCTTC. It specifies CASSLVGTGRISTYGYTF. This sequence joins TRBV7-9 and TRBJ1-2; 9 nucleotides agree with TRBD1. CDR3 length: 18 residues. The trim removed 1 base at V and 5 bases at J, leaving 14 bases unmatched. Germline V gene sequence: CDR1 SEHNR, CDR2 FQNEAQ (reference sequence).

The chain joins TRBV7-9 to TRBJ2-1, with 8 bases identical to TRBD1. The CDR3 is 12 amino acids. The ends lost 5 bases at V and 15 bases at J; junction bases unmatched: 9. From germline, CDR1 is SEHNR and CDR2 FQNEAQ (reference sequence). The chain's CDR3 is CASSPRADRGFF. CDR3 DNA: TGTGCCAGCAGCCCCCGAGCCGACAGGGGGTTCTTC.

This rearrangement joins TRBV27 to TRBJ2-7; 8 nucleotides line up with TRBD1. V trimming: 2 bases; J trimming: 2 bases; junction bases outside the gene matches: 2. This CDR3 has 14 amino acids. Germline CDR1 is MNHEY and CDR2 is SMNVEV (reference sequence). DNA for the CDR3: TGTGCCAGCAGTTTAGGGGACAGGACCTACGAGCAGTACTTC. Protein sequence: CASSLGDRTYEQYF.

J is TRBJ2-7 and V is TRBV10-2; D perhaps matches TRBD2 (7 bases). This CDR3 has 15 amino acids. The germline V and J ends were trimmed by 6 bases and 0 bases, with 15 bases remaining between them. Per germline, CDR1 WSHSY and CDR2 SAAADI. CDR3 in amino acids: CASSSGGASSYEQYF. Written as DNA, the CDR3 is TGCGCCAGCAGCAGTGGGGGGGCCAGCTCCTACGAGCAGTACTTC.

The rearrangement uses TRBV12-3 or TRBV12-4 and TRBJ1-1; TRBD1 is a possible D gene (6 bases). V lost 5 bases to trimming and J lost 7 bases, with 11 bases between them. The CDR3 runs 12 residues. The CDR3 loop reads CASSPTGYEAFF. The CDR3 nucleotides are TGTGCCAGCAGTCCGACAGGTTATGAAGCTTTCTTT.

This sequence joins TRBV18 and TRBJ1-1; D is undetermined. The CDR3 has 15 amino acids. Germline V gene sequence: CDR1 KGHSH, CDR2 LQKENI. V was pared by 1 base and J by 1 base, with 10 bases between. The CDR3: CASSPQSRSNTEAFF. CDR3 in DNA: TGTGCCAGCTCACCACAGTCGCGATCGAACACTGAAGCTTTCTTT. Full variable domain (outside the CDR3, taken from reference TRBV18 and TRBJ1-1): NAGVMQNPRHLVRRRGQEARLRCSPMKGHSHVYWYRQLPEEGLKFMVYLQKENIIDESGMPKERFSAEFPKEGPSILRIQQVVRGDSAAYFCASSPQSRSNTEAFFGQGTRLTVV.

The genes are TRBV14 and TRBJ1-6, with D possibly TRBD1 on 6 matching bases. V shed 4 bases and J shed 10 bases, with 20 bases lying between them. The CDR3 contains 16 residues. In germline, CDR1 is SGHDN, CDR2 FVKESK. The CDR3, as DNA: TGTGCCAGCAGCCCTATGTCGGGACACAGGTCCTCACCCCTCCACTTT. This sequence encodes CASSPMSGHRSSPLHF. Filled out from reference TRBV14 and TRBJ1-6, the complete variable domain reads EAGVTQFPSHSVIEKGQTVTLRCDPISGHDNLYWYRRVMGKEIKFLLHFVKESKQDESGMPNNRFLAERTGGTYSTLKVQPAELEDSGVYFCASSPMSGHRSSPLHFGNGTRLTVT.

The chain is built from TRBV4-1 and TRBJ2-1; 14 bases agree with TRBD2. This CDR3 spans 18 amino acids. Germline V gene sequence: CDR1 MGHRA, CDR2 YSYEKL. The ends lost 3 bases at V and 6 bases at J; junction bases unmatched: 10. This CDR3 reads CASSHAPGLAGVGNEQFF. The CDR3 DNA follows: TGCGCCAGCAGCCATGCTCCGGGACTAGCGGGAGTAGGCAATGAGCAGTTCTTC.

The genes are TRBV19 and TRBJ1-1; the D gene is possibly TRBD1 (6 bases). Germline V lookup: CDR1 LNHDA, CDR2 SQIVND (reference sequence). CDR3 size: 13 residues. V was clipped by 8 bases and J by 1 base, with 11 bases between them. This chain's CDR3 is CASRDTTNTEAFF. The CDR3 DNA reads as TGTGCCAGTCGGGACACCACGAACACTGAAGCTTTCTTT.

This clone has more than one count but fewer than ten. The V and J genes are TRBV12-3 or TRBV12-4 and TRBJ2-7; D is possibly TRBD2 (5 bases). The CDR3 is 13 amino acids. Trimming left V 3 bases short and J 1 base short, with 7 bases between. The CDR3 sequence is CASSLIASYEQYF. CDR3 bases: TGTGCCAGCAGTTTGATAGCGTCCTACGAGCAGTACTTC.

This chain links TRBV27 with TRBJ1-2; 7 positions match TRBD1. Per the germline V gene, CDR1 is MNHEY and CDR2 is SMNVEV (reference sequence). The junction had 11 bases not matched to a gene; V was cut back by 5 bases and J by 5 bases. The CDR3 covers 15 residues. The CDR3 coding sequence is TGTGCCAGCAGTCCAAACCCGACAGGGAGATATGGCTACACCTTC. This sequence encodes CASSPNPTGRYGYTF.